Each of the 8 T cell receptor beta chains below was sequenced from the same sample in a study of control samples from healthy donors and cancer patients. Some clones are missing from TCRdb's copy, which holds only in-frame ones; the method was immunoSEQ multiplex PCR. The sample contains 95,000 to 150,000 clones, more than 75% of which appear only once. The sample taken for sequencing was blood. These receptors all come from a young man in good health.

As DNA, the CDR3 is TGTGCCACCAGTGATACCAGCTATGGCTACACCTTC. Protein: CATSDTSYGYTF. The chain uses TRBV24-1 and TRBJ1-2; D ambiguous. The CDR3 length is 12 residues. Trimming left V 3 bases short and J 4 bases short, with 5 bases between. The germline V gene encodes CDR1 KGHDR and CDR2 SFDVKD.

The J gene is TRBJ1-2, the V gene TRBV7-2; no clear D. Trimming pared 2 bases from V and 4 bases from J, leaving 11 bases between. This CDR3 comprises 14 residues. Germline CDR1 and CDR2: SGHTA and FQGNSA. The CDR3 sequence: CASSLRREGYGYTF. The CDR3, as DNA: TGTGCCAGCAGCTTACGGCGGGAGGGCTATGGCTACACCTTC. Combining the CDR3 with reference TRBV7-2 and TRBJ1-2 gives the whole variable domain GAGVSQSPSNKVTEKGKDVELRCDPISGHTALYWYRQSLGQGLEFLIYFQGNSAPDKSGLPSDRFSAERTGGSVSTLTIQRTQQEDSAVYLCASSLRREGYGYTFGSGTRLTVV.

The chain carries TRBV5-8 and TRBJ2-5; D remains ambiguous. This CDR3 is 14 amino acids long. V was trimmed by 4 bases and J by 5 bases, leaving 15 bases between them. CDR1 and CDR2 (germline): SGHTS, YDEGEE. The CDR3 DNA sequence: TGTGCCAGCAGCATGACGGGCGGTGGCGAGACCCAGTACTTC. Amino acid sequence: CASSMTGGGETQYF.

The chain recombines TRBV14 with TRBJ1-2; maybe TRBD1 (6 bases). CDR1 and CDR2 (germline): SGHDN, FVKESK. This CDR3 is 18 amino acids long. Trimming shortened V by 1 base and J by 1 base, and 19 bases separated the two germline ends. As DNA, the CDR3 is TGTGCCAGCAGCCAAGGGGGCAGGGGCAGGGGAAATAACTATGGCTACACCTTC. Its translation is CASSQGGRGRGNNYGYTF.

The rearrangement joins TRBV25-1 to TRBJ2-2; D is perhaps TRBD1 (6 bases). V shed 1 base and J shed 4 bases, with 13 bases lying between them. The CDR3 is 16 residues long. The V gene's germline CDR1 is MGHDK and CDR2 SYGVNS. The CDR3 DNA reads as TGTGCCAGCAGTGAATTGGACAGCTCAGGCACCGGGGAGCTGTTTTTT. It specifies CASSELDSSGTGELFF.

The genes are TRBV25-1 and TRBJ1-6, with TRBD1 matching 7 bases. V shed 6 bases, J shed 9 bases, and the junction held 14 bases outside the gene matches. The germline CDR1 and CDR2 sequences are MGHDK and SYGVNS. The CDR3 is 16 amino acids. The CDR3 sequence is CASSDTSTGLGSPLHF. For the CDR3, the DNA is TGTGCCAGCAGCGATACTTCGACAGGGCTCGGTTCACCCCTCCACTTT.

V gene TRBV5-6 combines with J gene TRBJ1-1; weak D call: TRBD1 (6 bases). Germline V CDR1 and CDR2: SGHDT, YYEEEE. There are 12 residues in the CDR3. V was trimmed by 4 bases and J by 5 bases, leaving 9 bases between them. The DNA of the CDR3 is TGTGCCAGCAGCCTAACAGGGACTGAAGCTTTCTTT. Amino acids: CASSLTGTEAFF.

CDR3 region: CASSSVSRYGYTF. For the CDR3, the DNA is TGTGCCAGCAGTTCAGTCAGTCGCTATGGCTACACCTTC. The chain links TRBV12-3 or TRBV12-4 to TRBJ1-2, with D unclear. The ends were cut back, 4 bases at V and 4 bases at J, with 10 bases in the middle. The CDR3 covers 13 residues.